These T cell receptor beta chains were read from a single sample in a study of blood T cell repertoires in COVID-19. Sequenced by immunoSEQ multiplex PCR; TCRdb stores in-frame clones only, minus some. The table lists about 160,000 clones, about 84% of them singletons. Specimen: PBMCs or T cells enriched from blood (not recorded which). These receptors originate from a woman aged 40 to 50 with acute COVID-19. Each CDR3 is given with its conserved first and last residue. A D gene is named only where the DNA matches it firmly. Part of the rows lack a size; the others show once, few, many or a class for expanded clones.

TRBV5-4	TRBD2	-	TRBJ2-5	15	TGTGCCAGCAGCGGGAGGCTAGCGGGGCAAGAGACCCAGTACTTC	CASSGRLAGQETQYF
TRBV7-9	-	-	TRBJ1-4	18	TGTGCCAGCAGCTTAGGGCGACGGGTCGCCCCAACTAATGAAAAACTGTTTTTT	CASSLGRRVAPTNEKLFF
TRBV11-2	-	-	TRBJ2-7	14	TGTGCCAGCAGCTTGAGGCACACCTCCTACGAGCAGTACTTC	CASSLRHTSYEQYF
TRBV7-9	TRBD1	-	TRBJ1-2	15	TGTGCCAGCAGCCAAGGACAGGGGCCCGGATATGGCTACACCTTC	CASSQGQGPGYGYTF
TRBV4-2	TRBD2	-	TRBJ2-7	16	TGTGCCAGCAGCCAAGAGGTTTCTAGCGGAACCTACGAGCAGTACTTC	CASSQEVSSGTYEQYF
TRBV3-1/TRBV3-2	-	-	TRBJ2-1	17	TGTGCCAGCAGCCAAGATAGTCCCTGGGACACCTACAATGAGCAGTTCTTC	CASSQDSPWDTYNEQFF
TRBV10-3	-	-	TRBJ2-5	14	TGTGCCATCAGACCCGGGTCTGGCCAAGAGACCCAGTACTTC	CAIRPGSGQETQYF
TRBV19	TRBD2	-	TRBJ2-1	16	TGTGCCAGTAGTAAAACTAGCGGGAGCTCCTACAATGAGCAGTTCTTC	CASSKTSGSSYNEQFF
TRBV28	TRBD1	-	TRBJ1-2	14	TGTGCCAGCAGCTCCGGGACAGCCTCTTATGGCTACACCTTC	CASSSGTASYGYTF
TRBV27	-	once	TRBJ1-1	13	TGTGCCAGCAGACTCAACCGGGGCACTGAAGCTTTCTTT	CASRLNRGTEAFF
TRBV27	-	-	TRBJ2-1	14	TGTGCCAGCAGTAGACTAGACAATGTCGGTGAGCAGTTCTTC	CASSRLDNVGEQFF
TRBV24-1	TRBD1	-	TRBJ2-5	15	TGTGCCACCAGTGAGTCGGGACAGGCCCAAGAGACCCAGTACTTC	CATSESGQAQETQYF
TRBV13	-	-	TRBJ1-2	14	TGTGCCAGCAGCTTATTGGGGACTAGCTATGGCTACACCTTC	CASSLLGTSYGYTF
TRBV5-1	-	-	TRBJ2-7	14	TGCGCCAGCAGCTTGGGGGGCGGGGCTATGGAGCAGTACTTC	CASSLGGGAMEQYF
TRBV6-5	-	once	TRBJ2-5	16	TGTGCCAGCAGTTACTCGTATGGTGGGCGGAGGGAGACCCAGTACTTC	CASSYSYGGRRETQYF
TRBV28	-	-	TRBJ2-1	11	TGTGCCAGCAGGGGAGAGTATGAGCAGTTCTTC	CASRGEYEQFF
TRBV10-3	-	few	TRBJ1-6	15	TGTGCCATCAGAGCCGCTTCAGGGGATAATTCACCCCTCCACTTT	CAIRAASGDNSPLHF
TRBV7-7	TRBD2	-	TRBJ2-1	15	TGTGCTAGCAGCTTAGGACTAGCGGCCTACAATGAGCAGTTCTTC	CASSLGLAAYNEQFF
TRBV27	-	-	TRBJ1-5	16	TGTGCCAGCAGTTTATCCTGGGGGCGGAATAATCAGCCCCAGCATTTT	CASSLSWGRNNQPQHF
TRBV30	-	-	TRBJ2-2	14	TGTGCCTGGAGGAGCGGCGCGAACACCGGGGAGCTGTTTTTT	CAWRSGANTGELFF
TRBV7-9	TRBD2	-	TRBJ2-3	13	TGTGCCAGCAGCTTAACGGGCGGGAGGGGGCAGTATTTT	CASSLTGGRGQYF
TRBV7-2	TRBD2	few	TRBJ2-1	19	TGTGCCAGCAGCTTAGACCCGAGGCAAGCGGGAGACACCTACAATGAGCAGTTCTTC	CASSLDPRQAGDTYNEQFF
TRBV11-2	TRBD2	-	TRBJ2-7	15	TGTGCCAGCAGCCTGGGACTAGCGGTTGCCTACGAGCAGTACTTC	CASSLGLAVAYEQYF
TRBV20-1	-	-	TRBJ1-2	11	TGCAGTGCTAGGTCAGGCTATGGCTACACCTTC	CSARSGYGYTF
TRBV2	-	-	TRBJ2-1	15	TGTGCCAGCAGTCCGATCCCCAGCTCCTACAATGAGCAGTTCTTC	CASSPIPSSYNEQFF
TRBV20-1	-	-	TRBJ2-5	11	TGCAGTGCTAGCCCGGGAGAGACCCAGTACTTC	CSASPGETQYF
TRBV5-1	TRBD2	-	TRBJ2-1	15	TGCGCCAGCAGCATCGGACTAGCGGCCTACAATGAGCAGTTCTTC	CASSIGLAAYNEQFF
TRBV19	TRBD1	few	TRBJ1-5	15	TGTGCCAGTAGGGCGAGACAGGGGTTCAATCAGCCCCAGCATTTT	CASRARQGFNQPQHF
TRBV12-3/TRBV12-4	-	few	TRBJ1-5	13	TGTGCCAGCAGTTTAGCGTCACAGGCAAAGCGGCATTTT	CASSLASQAKRHF
TRBV9	-	-	TRBJ1-2	16	TGTGCCAGCAGCGTAGGCGTCACGGGGGGGAATTATGGCTACACCTTC	CASSVGVTGGNYGYTF